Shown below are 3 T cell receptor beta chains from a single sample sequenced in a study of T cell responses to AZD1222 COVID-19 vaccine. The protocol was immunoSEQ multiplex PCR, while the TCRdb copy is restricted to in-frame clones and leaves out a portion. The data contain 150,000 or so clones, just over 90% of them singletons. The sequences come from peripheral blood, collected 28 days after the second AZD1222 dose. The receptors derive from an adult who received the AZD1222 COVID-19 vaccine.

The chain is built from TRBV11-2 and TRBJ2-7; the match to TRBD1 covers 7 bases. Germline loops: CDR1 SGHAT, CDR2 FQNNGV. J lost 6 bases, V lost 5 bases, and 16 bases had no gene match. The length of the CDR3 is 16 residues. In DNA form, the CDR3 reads TGTGCCAGCAGCACACCCTACCAGGGGGAGAACTCCGAGCAGTACTTC. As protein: CASSTPYQGENSEQYF.

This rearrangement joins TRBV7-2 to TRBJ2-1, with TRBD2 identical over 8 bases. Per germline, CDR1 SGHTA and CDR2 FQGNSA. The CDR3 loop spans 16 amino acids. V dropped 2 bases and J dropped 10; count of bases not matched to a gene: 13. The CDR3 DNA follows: TGTGCCAGCAGCTTATTCAGCGGGGGCGCAGGTAGGGAGCAGTTCTTC. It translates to CASSLFSGGAGREQFF.

Here the CDR3 reads CASSQPTSGGAKNIQYF. The CDR3 DNA reads TGCGCCAGCAGCCAACCTACTAGCGGAGGGGCCAAAAACATTCAGTACTTC. The chain is built from TRBV4-1 and TRBJ2-4; 8 nucleotides agree with TRBD2. V lost 2 bases and J lost 1; bases outside the gene matches: 7. CDR3 length: 17 residues. CDR1 MGHRA and CDR2 YSYEKL come from the germline V gene.